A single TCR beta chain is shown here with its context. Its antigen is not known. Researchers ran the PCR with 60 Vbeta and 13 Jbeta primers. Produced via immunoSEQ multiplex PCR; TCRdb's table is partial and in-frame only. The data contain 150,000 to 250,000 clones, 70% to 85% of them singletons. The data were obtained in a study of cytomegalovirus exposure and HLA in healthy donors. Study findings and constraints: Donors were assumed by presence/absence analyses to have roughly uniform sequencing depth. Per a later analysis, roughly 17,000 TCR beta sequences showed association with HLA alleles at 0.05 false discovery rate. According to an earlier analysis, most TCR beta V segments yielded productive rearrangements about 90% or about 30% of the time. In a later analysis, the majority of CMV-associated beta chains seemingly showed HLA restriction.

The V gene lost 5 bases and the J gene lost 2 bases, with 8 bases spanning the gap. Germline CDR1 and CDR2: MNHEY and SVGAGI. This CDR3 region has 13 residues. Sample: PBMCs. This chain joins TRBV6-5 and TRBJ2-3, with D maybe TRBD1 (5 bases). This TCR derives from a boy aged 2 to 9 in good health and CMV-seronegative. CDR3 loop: CASSPGNTDTQYF. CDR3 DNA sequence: TGTGCCAGCAGTCCAGGGAACACAGATACGCAGTATTTT.